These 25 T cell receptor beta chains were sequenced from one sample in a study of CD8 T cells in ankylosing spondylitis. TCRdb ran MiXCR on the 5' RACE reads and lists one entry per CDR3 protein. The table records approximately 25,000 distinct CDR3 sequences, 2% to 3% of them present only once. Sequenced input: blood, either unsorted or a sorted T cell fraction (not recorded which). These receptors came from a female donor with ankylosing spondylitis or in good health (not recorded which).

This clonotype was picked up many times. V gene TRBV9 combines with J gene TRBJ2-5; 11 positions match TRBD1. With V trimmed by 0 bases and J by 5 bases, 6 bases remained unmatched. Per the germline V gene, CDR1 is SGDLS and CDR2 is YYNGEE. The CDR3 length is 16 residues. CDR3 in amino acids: CASSVAPRDRGETQYF. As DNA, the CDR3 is TGTGCCAGCAGCGTAGCCCCCCGGGACAGGGGGGAGACCCAGTACTTC.

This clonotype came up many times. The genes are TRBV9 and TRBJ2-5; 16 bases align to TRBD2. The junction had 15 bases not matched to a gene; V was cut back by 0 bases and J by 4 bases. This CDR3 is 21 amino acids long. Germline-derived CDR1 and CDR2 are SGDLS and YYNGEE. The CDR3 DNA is TGTGCCAGCAGCGTAGACTCGGACGGGGGGACTAGCGGGAGGGCCAGAGAGACCCAGTACTTC. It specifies CASSVDSDGGTSGRARETQYF.

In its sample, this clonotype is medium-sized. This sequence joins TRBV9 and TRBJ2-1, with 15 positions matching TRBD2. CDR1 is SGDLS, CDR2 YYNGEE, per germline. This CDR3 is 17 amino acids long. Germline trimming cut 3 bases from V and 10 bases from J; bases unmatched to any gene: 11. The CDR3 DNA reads TGTGCCAGCAGCGAGGGGACGGGACTAGCGGGAGGTCAGGAGCAGTTCTTC. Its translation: CASSEGTGLAGGQEQFF.

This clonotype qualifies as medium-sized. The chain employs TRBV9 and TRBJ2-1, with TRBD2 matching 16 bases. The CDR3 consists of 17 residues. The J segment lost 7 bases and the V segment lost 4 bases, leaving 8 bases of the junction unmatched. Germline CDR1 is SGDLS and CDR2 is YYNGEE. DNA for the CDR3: TGTGCCAGCAGCTTATCGGGACTAGCGGGAGGGCTTAATGAGCAGTTCTTC. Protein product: CASSLSGLAGGLNEQFF.

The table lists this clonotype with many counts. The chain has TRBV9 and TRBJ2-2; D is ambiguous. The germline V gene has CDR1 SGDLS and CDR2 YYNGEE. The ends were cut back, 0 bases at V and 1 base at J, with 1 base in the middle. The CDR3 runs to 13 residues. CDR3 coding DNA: TGTGCCAGCAGCGTAGAGAACACCGGGGAGCTGTTTTTT. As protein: CASSVENTGELFF.

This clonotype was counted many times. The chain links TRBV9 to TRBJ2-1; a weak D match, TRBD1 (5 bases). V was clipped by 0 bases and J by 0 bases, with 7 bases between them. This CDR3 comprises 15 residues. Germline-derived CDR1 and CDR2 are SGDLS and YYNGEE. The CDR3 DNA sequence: TGTGCCAGCAGCGTAGGACAGTTCTCCTACAATGAGCAGTTCTTC. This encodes CASSVGQFSYNEQFF.

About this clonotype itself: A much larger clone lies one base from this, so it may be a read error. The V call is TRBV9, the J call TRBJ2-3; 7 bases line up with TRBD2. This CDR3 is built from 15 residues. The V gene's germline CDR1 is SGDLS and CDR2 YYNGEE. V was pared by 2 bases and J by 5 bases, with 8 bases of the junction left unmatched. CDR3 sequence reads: CASSVLLPGGDTQYF. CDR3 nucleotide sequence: TGTGCCAGCAGCGTGCTCCTCCCGGGGGGAGATACGCAGTATTTT.

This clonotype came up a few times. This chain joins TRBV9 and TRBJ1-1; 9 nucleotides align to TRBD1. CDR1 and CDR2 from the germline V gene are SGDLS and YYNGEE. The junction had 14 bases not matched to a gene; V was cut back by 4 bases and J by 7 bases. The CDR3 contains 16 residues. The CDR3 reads CASSPQGAERGYEAFF. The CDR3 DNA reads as TGTGCCAGCAGCCCACAGGGGGCGGAGAGGGGCTATGAAGCTTTCTTT.

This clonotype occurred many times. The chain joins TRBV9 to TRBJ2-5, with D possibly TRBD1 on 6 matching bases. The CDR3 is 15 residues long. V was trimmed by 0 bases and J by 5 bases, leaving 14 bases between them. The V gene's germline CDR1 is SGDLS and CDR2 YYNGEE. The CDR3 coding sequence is TGTGCCAGCAGCGTAGCTCCTGGGGGCGCGGAGACCCAGTACTTC. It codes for CASSVAPGGAETQYF.

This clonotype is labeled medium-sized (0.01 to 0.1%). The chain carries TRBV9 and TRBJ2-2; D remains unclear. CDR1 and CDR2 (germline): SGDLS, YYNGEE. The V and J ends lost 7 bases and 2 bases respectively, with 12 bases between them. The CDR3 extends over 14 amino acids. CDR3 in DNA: TGTGCCAGCCAAAAGGACCCAAACACCGGGGAGCTGTTTTTT. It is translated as CASQKDPNTGELFF.

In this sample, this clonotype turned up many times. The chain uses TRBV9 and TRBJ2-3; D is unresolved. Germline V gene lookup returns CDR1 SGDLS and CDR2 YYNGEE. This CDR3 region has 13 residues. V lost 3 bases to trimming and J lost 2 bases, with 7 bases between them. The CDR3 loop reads CASSDRNTDTQYF. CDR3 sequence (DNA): TGTGCCAGCAGCGACCGGAACACAGATACGCAGTATTTT.

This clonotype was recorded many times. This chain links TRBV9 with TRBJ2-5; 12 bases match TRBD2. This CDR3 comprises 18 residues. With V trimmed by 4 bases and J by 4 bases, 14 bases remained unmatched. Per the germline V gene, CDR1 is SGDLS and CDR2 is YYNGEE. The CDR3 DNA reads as TGTGCCAGCAGCCACCGAGGACTAGCGGGGATGGGAGTAGAGACCCAGTACTTC. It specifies CASSHRGLAGMGVETQYF.

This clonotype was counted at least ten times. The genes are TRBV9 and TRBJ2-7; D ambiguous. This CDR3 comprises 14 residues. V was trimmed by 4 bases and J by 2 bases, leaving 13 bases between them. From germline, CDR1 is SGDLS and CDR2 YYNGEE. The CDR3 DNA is TGTGCCAGCAGCCGGACCCCTGAGACCTACGAGCAGTACTTC. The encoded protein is CASSRTPETYEQYF.

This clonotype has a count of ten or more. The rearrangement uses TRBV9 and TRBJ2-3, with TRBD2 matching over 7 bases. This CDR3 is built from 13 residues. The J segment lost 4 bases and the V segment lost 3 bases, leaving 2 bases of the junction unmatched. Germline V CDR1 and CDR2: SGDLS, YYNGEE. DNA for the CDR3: TGTGCCAGCAGCGGGGGGGGGGCAGATACGCAGTATTTT. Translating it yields CASSGGGADTQYF.

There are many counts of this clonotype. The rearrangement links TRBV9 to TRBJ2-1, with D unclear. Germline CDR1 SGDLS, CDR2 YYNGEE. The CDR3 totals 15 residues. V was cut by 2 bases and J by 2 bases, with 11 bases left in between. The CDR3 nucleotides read TGTGCCAGCAGCGTCTCATTCGTGACCTACAATGAGCAGTTCTTC. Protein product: CASSVSFVTYNEQFF.

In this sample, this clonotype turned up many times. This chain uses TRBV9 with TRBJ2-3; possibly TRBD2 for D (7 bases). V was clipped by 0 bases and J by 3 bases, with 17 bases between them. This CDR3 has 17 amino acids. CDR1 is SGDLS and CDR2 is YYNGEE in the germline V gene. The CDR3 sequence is CASSVGMGGGSTDTQYF. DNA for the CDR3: TGTGCCAGCAGCGTAGGTATGGGGGGGGGCAGTACAGATACGCAGTATTTT. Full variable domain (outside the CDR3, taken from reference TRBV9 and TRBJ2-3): DSGVTQTPKHLITATGQRVTLRCSPRSGDLSVYWYQQSLDQGLQFLIQYYNGEERAKGNILERFSAQQFPDLHSELNLSSLELGDSALYFCASSVGMGGGSTDTQYFGPGTRLTVL.

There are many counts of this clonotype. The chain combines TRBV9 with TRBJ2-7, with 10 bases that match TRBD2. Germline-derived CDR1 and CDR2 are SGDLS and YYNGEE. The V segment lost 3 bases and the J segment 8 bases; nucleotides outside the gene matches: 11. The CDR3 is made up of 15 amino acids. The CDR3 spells CASSAQREGLGKQYF. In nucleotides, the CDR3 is TGTGCCAGCAGCGCTCAGCGGGAGGGGTTAGGGAAGCAGTACTTC.

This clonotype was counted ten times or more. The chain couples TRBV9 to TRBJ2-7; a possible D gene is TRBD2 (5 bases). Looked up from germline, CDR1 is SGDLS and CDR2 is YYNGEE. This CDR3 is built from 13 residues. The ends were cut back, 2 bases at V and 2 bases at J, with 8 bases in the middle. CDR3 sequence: CASSVREAYEQYF. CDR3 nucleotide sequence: TGTGCCAGCAGCGTCCGGGAAGCCTACGAGCAGTACTTC. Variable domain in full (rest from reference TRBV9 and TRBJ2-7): DSGVTQTPKHLITATGQRVTLRCSPRSGDLSVYWYQQSLDQGLQFLIQYYNGEERAKGNILERFSAQQFPDLHSELNLSSLELGDSALYFCASSVREAYEQYFGPGTRLTVT.

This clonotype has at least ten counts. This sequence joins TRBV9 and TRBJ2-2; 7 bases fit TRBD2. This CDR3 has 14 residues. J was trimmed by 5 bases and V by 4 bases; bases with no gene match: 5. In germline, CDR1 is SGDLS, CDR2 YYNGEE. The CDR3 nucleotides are TGTGCCAGCAGCTTTAGGGAGGGTACCGGGGAGCTGTTTTTT. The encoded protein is CASSFREGTGELFF.

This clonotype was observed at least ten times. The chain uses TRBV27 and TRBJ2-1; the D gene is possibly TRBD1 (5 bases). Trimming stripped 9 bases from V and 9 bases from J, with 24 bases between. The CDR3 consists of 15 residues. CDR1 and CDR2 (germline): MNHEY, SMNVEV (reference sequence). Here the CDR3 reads CASPKGAVGAFEQFF. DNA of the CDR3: TGTGCCAGTCCGAAGGGCGCAGTAGGGGCATTTGAGCAGTTCTTC.

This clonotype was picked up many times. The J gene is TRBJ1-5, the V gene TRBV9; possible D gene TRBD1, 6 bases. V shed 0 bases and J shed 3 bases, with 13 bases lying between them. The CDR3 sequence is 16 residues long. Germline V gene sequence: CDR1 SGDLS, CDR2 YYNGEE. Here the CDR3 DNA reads TGTGCCAGCAGCGTAGGTGCGGGGGGACACAATCAGCCCCAGCATTTT. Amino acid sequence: CASSVGAGGHNQPQHF.

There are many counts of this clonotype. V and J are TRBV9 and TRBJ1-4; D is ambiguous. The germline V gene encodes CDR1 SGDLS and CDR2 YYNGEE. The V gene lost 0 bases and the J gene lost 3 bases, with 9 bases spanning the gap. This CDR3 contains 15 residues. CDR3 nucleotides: TGTGCCAGCAGCGTAGGTGGGGTCGCTAATGAAAAACTGTTTTTT. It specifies CASSVGGVANEKLFF.

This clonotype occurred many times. CDR3 coding DNA: TGTGCCAGCAGCGTAGTTGAGGGACGAAACACCGGGGAGCTGTTTTTT. Translation gives CASSVVEGRNTGELFF. The chain has TRBV9 and TRBJ2-2; D may be TRBD1 or TRBD2 (5 bases each). Germline V gene data show CDR1 as SGDLS and CDR2 as YYNGEE. The CDR3 extends over 16 amino acids. Trimming shortened V by 0 bases and J by 2 bases, and 11 bases separated the two germline ends. Variable domain in full (rest from reference TRBV9 and TRBJ2-2): DSGVTQTPKHLITATGQRVTLRCSPRSGDLSVYWYQQSLDQGLQFLIQYYNGEERAKGNILERFSAQQFPDLHSELNLSSLELGDSALYFCASSVVEGRNTGELFFGEGSRLTVL.

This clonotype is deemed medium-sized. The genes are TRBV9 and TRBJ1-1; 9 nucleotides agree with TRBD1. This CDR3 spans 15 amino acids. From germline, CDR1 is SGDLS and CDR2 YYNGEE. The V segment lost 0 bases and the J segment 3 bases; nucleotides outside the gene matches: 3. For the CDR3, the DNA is TGTGCCAGCAGCGTAGGGGACAGGGACTACACTGAAGCTTTCTTT. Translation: CASSVGDRDYTEAFF.

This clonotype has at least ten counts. The CDR3 reads CASSVRSGTTNLNEQFF. CDR3 DNA sequence: TGTGCCAGCAGCGTACGTTCCGGGACTACAAACCTCAATGAGCAGTTCTTC. The chain combines TRBV9 with TRBJ2-1, with 7 bases identical to TRBD2. CDR1 SGDLS and CDR2 YYNGEE come from the germline V gene. The CDR3 extends over 17 amino acids. J lost 6 bases, V lost 1 base, and 13 bases had no gene match.